Detailed here is one T cell receptor (beta chain). With 60 Vbeta and 13 Jbeta primers, the PCR was carried out. Produced via immunoSEQ multiplex PCR; TCRdb's table is partial and in-frame only. Among about 83,000 clones listed, roughly 79% were seen once. This entry comes from a study of cytomegalovirus exposure and HLA in healthy donors. CDR1 is SGHTA, CDR2 FQGNSA, per germline. V shed 5 bases and J 5 bases; nucleotides not matched to a gene: 14. This CDR3 contains 18 residues. This receptor was identified in a woman in her twenties or thirties in good health and CMV-seronegative. The chain combines TRBV7-2 with TRBJ2-3; 12 nucleotides match TRBD2. Specimen: PBMCs. CDR3 sequence (DNA): TGTGCCAGCAGCCCACAACCTCTAGCGGGAGGGGGCAGAGATACGCAGTATTTT. Protein sequence: CASSPQPLAGGGRDTQYF.